One sample yielded the 3 T cell receptor beta chains listed below, sequenced in a study of T cell responses to AZD1222 COVID-19 vaccine. The table came from immunoSEQ multiplex PCR; TCRdb's copy has only in-frame clones and leaves some out. The profile covers around 99,000 clones, with 87% appearing a single time and around 4% taken by the ten largest. The material was peripheral blood, obtained 28 days after the second AZD1222 dose. These receptors were taken from an adult who received the AZD1222 COVID-19 vaccine.

The V and J genes are TRBV9 and TRBJ2-1; 8 nucleotides match TRBD2. V lost 1 base, J lost 3 bases, and 3 bases stayed unmatched. The length of the CDR3 is 15 residues. Looked up from germline, CDR1 is SGDLS and CDR2 is YYNGEE. CDR3 sequence (DNA): TGTGCCAGCAGCGTAAGAAGCGGGAGCTACAATGAGCAGTTCTTC. Translation: CASSVRSGSYNEQFF.

The chain links TRBV27 to TRBJ1-5; D gene unclear. CDR1 and CDR2 from the germline V gene are MNHEY and SMNVEV (reference sequence). The CDR3 covers 15 residues. The V and J ends lost 4 bases and 0 bases respectively, with 10 bases between them. The CDR3 loop is CASSSFLTSNQPQHF. Here the CDR3 DNA reads TGTGCCAGCAGTTCATTCCTTACTAGCAATCAGCCCCAGCATTTT.

The CDR3, as DNA: TGCGCCAGCAGCCAAGATAAGAGGGACACTGAAGCTTTCTTT. Translation gives CASSQDKRDTEAFF. The V call is TRBV4-1, the J call TRBJ1-1, with D unresolved. Per the germline V gene, CDR1 is MGHRA and CDR2 is YSYEKL. The CDR3 runs 14 residues. Trimming cost V 0 bases and J 3 bases, with 8 bases left between them.